A single sample is the source of the 26 T cell receptor beta chains below, sequenced in a study of T cells after yellow fever vaccination. TCRdb used MiXCR to reprocess the 5' RACE reads, holding one entry per CDR3 protein. The sample consists of some 350,000 distinct CDR3 sequences, around 10% of them appearing once. The sample was PBMCs, taken on the day of the first yellow fever vaccination. The receptor set was obtained from a young man who received the YFV17D yellow fever vaccine.

This clonotype was counted between two and nine times. The V gene is TRBV5-1, the J gene TRBJ1-6; D gene ambiguous. This CDR3 is built from 16 residues. V lost 0 bases, J lost 3 bases, and 10 bases lay in between. CDR1 and CDR2 from the germline V gene are SGHRS and YFSETQ. The CDR3 bases are TGCGCCAGCAGCTTGGCCGGGTGGATCTATAATTCACCCCTCCACTTT. Residues: CASSLAGWIYNSPLHF.

This clonotype was detected many times. J is TRBJ2-2 and V is TRBV7-9; D gene unclear. Per germline, CDR1 SEHNR and CDR2 FQNEAQ (reference sequence). V gave up 5 bases and J gave up 6 bases, with 10 bases separating them. The CDR3 has 13 residues. The CDR3 DNA reads as TGTGCCAGCAGCCCCCAGTGGCCCGGGGAGCTGTTTTTT. Its protein is CASSPQWPGELFF.

V is TRBV20-1 and J is TRBJ2-3; 11 bases are shared with TRBD1. In germline, CDR1 is DFQATT, CDR2 SNEGSKA (reference sequence). The J segment lost 4 bases and the V segment lost 1 base, leaving 1 base of the junction unmatched. The CDR3 is 14 amino acids. CDR3 sequence (DNA): TGCAGTGCTAGAGGGACAGGGGGCCCAGATACGCAGTATTTT. Protein product: CSARGTGGPDTQYF.

This clonotype was detected only a few times. V usage is TRBV15 and J usage is TRBJ1-2, with 8 bases matching TRBD1. Germline CDR1 LNHNV, CDR2 YYDKDF (reference sequence). Trimming at V came to 3 bases and at J to 5 bases, leaving 11 bases not matched to a gene. The CDR3 runs to 16 residues. CDR3 nucleotides: TGTGCCACCAGCAGTTTGGGCAGGGGGCGAGGTTATGGCTACACCTTC. The encoded protein is CATSSLGRGRGYGYTF. Based on the CDR3 plus reference TRBV15 and TRBJ1-2, the full variable domain is DAMVIQNPRYQVTQFGKPVTLSCSQTLNHNVMYWYQQKSSQAPKLLFHYYDKDFNNEADTPDNFQSRRPNTSFCFLDIRSPGLGDTAMYLCATSSLGRGRGYGYTFGSGTRLTVV.

This clonotype was seen repeatedly, ten times or more. The J gene is TRBJ2-1, the V gene TRBV9; D is ambiguous. CDR1 is SGDLS and CDR2 is YYNGEE in the germline V gene. V was pared by 2 bases and J by 5 bases, with 8 bases between. This CDR3 is 13 amino acids long. Written as DNA, the CDR3 is TGTGCCAGCAGCGTCGGACCGAACAATGAGCAGTTCTTC. Protein product: CASSVGPNNEQFF.

The chain joins TRBV12-3 or TRBV12-4 to TRBJ2-1; the D call may be TRBD1 or TRBD2 (7 bases each). Trimming cost V 5 bases and J 5 bases, with 19 bases left between them. This CDR3 is 16 amino acids long. The CDR3 nucleotides read TGTGCCAGCAGTCGCAGGGGGGGGGTAGCGAACAATGAGCAGTTCTTC. Its protein product is CASSRRGGVANNEQFF.

This rearrangement joins TRBV6-5 to TRBJ1-5; no firm D call. Trimming cost V 0 bases and J 5 bases, with 8 bases left between them. This CDR3 is 14 amino acids long. Germline V gene data show CDR1 as MNHEY and CDR2 as SVGAGI. DNA for the CDR3: TGTGCCAGCAGTTACTCACGGACCTATCAGCCCCAGCATTTT. It encodes CASSYSRTYQPQHF.

The chain employs TRBV5-1 and TRBJ2-5; TRBD2 agrees at 12 bases. The length of the CDR3 is 15 residues. The germline V gene has CDR1 SGHRS and CDR2 YFSETQ. J gave up 5 bases and V 3 bases, and 5 bases lay outside the gene matches. The CDR3 region has the DNA TGCGCCAGCAGCTGGACTAGCGGGGTGAGGGAGACCCAGTACTTC. It translates to CASSWTSGVRETQYF.

This rearrangement joins TRBV4-1 to TRBJ1-6; tentative D call: TRBD1 (6 bases). CDR3 length: 17 residues. Between the trimmed V and J ends, which lost 1 base and 6 bases, there was a span of 16 bases. Germline CDR1 reads MGHRA; CDR2 reads YSYEKL. In DNA, the CDR3 is TGCGCCAGCAGCCAAGCCATGGTCAGGGGTAGTAATTCACCCCTCCACTTT. Translating gives CASSQAMVRGSNSPLHF.

This chain links TRBV7-2 with TRBJ2-5; D perhaps matches TRBD1 (5 bases). There are 15 residues in the CDR3. The germline gives CDR1 SGHTA, CDR2 FQGNSA. Trimming cost V 1 base and J 1 base, with 10 bases left between them. CDR3 DNA: TGTGCCAGCAGCTTAGATTGGGGCAGCCAAGAGACCCAGTACTTC. It specifies CASSLDWGSQETQYF.

V and J are TRBV7-2 and TRBJ2-1, with TRBD2 as a possible D gene (7 bases). This CDR3 contains 15 residues. CDR1 and CDR2 (germline): SGHTA, FQGNSA. Trimming shortened V by 5 bases and J by 8 bases, and 19 bases separated the two germline ends. The CDR3 region is CASSPGGRGIYEQFF. The CDR3 region has the DNA TGTGCCAGCAGCCCGGGGGGCCGGGGGATTTATGAGCAGTTCTTC.

This clonotype was observed at least ten times. The genes are TRBV24-1 and TRBJ2-5; D gene uncertain. Between the trimmed V and J ends, which lost 3 bases and 5 bases, there was a span of 9 bases. Germline loops: CDR1 KGHDR, CDR2 SFDVKD. This CDR3 comprises 13 residues. The CDR3 sequence is CATSDVGEETQYF. The CDR3 DNA reads TGTGCCACCAGTGATGTAGGTGAGGAGACCCAGTACTTC.

This clonotype was recorded a few times. V and J are TRBV24-1 and TRBJ2-5; weak D call: TRBD1 (6 bases). The V gene lost 1 base and the J gene lost 3 bases, with 17 bases spanning the gap. CDR1 KGHDR and CDR2 SFDVKD come from the germline V gene. The CDR3 runs to 17 residues. The CDR3 sequence: CATSDFGTHGGKETQYF. CDR3 bases: TGTGCCACCAGTGATTTCGGGACACATGGCGGAAAAGAGACCCAGTACTTC.

There are a few counts of this clonotype. V usage is TRBV6-1 and J usage is TRBJ1-4; D unclear. Trimming removed 1 base at V and 8 bases at J, with 11 bases between. CDR1 MNHNS and CDR2 SASEGT come from the germline V gene. The length of the CDR3 is 14 residues. The CDR3 coding sequence is TGTGCCAGCAGTGAAGGAGGTCGAATAGAAAAACTGTTTTTT. Translated, it gives CASSEGGRIEKLFF.

The CDR3 DNA is TGTGCCAGCCCTGCCTGGACAGGGGGGGACCCCACAGATACGCAGTATTTT. Protein: CASPAWTGGDPTDTQYF. V and J are TRBV18 and TRBJ2-3, with 10 nucleotides matching TRBD1. With 8 bases clipped from V and 2 bases from J, the junction kept 13 bases outside the gene matches. Germline V lookup: CDR1 KGHSH, CDR2 LQKENI. The CDR3 runs 17 residues.

This clonotype was recorded a few times. This sequence joins TRBV2 and TRBJ2-5; tentatively, D is TRBD1 (6 bases). Germline assignment: CDR1 SNHLY and CDR2 FYNNEI. This CDR3 is 14 amino acids long. The germline V and J ends were trimmed by 5 bases and 2 bases, with 12 bases remaining between them. The CDR3 loop reads CASSRGQIQETQYF. DNA for the CDR3: TGTGCCAGCAGTCGAGGACAGATACAAGAGACCCAGTACTTC.

This clonotype was seen a handful of times. V usage is TRBV27 and J usage is TRBJ2-7, with 9 bases lining up with TRBD1. V was clipped by 5 bases and J by 0 bases; unmatched bases: 5. This CDR3 region has 15 residues. CDR1 MNHEY and CDR2 SMNVEV come from the germline V gene (reference sequence). This chain's CDR3 is CASSRGTGSSYEQYF. The CDR3 DNA is TGTGCCAGCAGTAGGGGGACAGGGAGCTCCTACGAGCAGTACTTC.

This clonotype was detected only a few times. The V gene is TRBV11-1, the J gene TRBJ2-5; 10 bases agree with TRBD2. With 4 bases clipped from V and 3 bases from J, the junction kept 5 bases outside the gene matches. The CDR3 loop spans 15 amino acids. CDR1 and CDR2 (germline): SGHAT, FQDESV (reference sequence). The CDR3 loop is CASSSGTSAKETQYF. The CDR3, as DNA: TGTGCCAGCAGCTCCGGGACTAGCGCAAAAGAGACCCAGTACTTC.

This clonotype was counted ten times or more. The CDR3 loop reads CSAKTGFGAFF. The DNA of the CDR3 is TGCAGTGCTAAAACAGGGTTCGGAGCTTTCTTT. J is TRBJ1-1 and V is TRBV20-1; tentative D call: TRBD1 (6 bases). Germline CDR1 DFQATT, CDR2 SNEGSKA (reference sequence). Trimming cost V 4 bases and J 10 bases, with 13 bases left between them. This CDR3 is 11 amino acids long.

This clonotype has only a few counts. The chain recombines TRBV24-1 with TRBJ2-3, with 15 bases fitting TRBD2. The CDR3 contains 16 residues. CDR1 KGHDR and CDR2 SFDVKD come from the germline V gene. Trimming took 5 bases from V and 8 from J; bases not matched to a gene: 7. CDR3 sequence reads: CATSAVGLAGGGTQYF. The CDR3 DNA follows: TGTGCCACCAGTGCTGTGGGACTAGCGGGGGGAGGTACGCAGTATTTT.

This sequence joins TRBV4-1 and TRBJ2-4; perhaps TRBD2 as D (7 bases). V was trimmed by 1 base and J by 3 bases, leaving 16 bases between them. The CDR3 has 17 amino acids. Per the germline V gene, CDR1 is MGHRA and CDR2 is YSYEKL. The DNA of the CDR3 is TGCGCCAGCAGCCAAGGGCGGGGGCGCCGGGTCAAAAACATTCAGTACTTC. The encoded protein is CASSQGRGRRVKNIQYF.

This clonotype was seen a few times. This chain links TRBV12-3 or TRBV12-4 with TRBJ2-1; D gene uncertain. Trimming took 9 bases from V and 6 from J, leaving 12 bases between them. This CDR3 has 12 amino acids. Here the CDR3 DNA reads TGTGCCAGTTTCCGCCAGTTCAATGAGCAGTTCTTC. Its protein is CASFRQFNEQFF.

Ten or more counts support this clonotype. The V and J genes are TRBV28 and TRBJ2-7; perhaps TRBD1 as D (6 bases). Per the germline V gene, CDR1 is MDHEN and CDR2 is SYDVKM. The CDR3 loop spans 16 amino acids. Trimming took off 4 bases at V and 0 bases at J, with 16 bases between the two ends. The CDR3 bases are TGTGCCAGCAGTTCCGTGACAGGCGGTGCCTCCTACGAGCAGTACGTC. Its translation: CASSSVTGGASYEQYV.

The sample holds a few counts of this clonotype. The chain uses TRBV13 and TRBJ2-1; D remains unclear. Germline V gene lookup returns CDR1 PRHDT and CDR2 FYEKMQ (reference sequence). Trimming cost V 3 bases and J 1 base, with 7 bases left between them. The CDR3 totals 14 residues. CDR3 nucleotide sequence: TGTGCCAGCAGCTTTGCAGGATCCTACAATGAGCAGTTCTTC. Encoded protein: CASSFAGSYNEQFF.

The rearrangement uses TRBV7-7 and TRBJ2-5; 8 bases align to TRBD1. Germline assignment: CDR1 SSHAT and CDR2 FNYEAQ (reference sequence). This CDR3 region has 11 residues. Here the CDR3 reads CATRGLKTQYF. The CDR3 DNA is TGTGCAACCAGGGGGCTTAAGACCCAGTACTTC.

V gene TRBV4-2 combines with J gene TRBJ1-3; D is ambiguous. The V and J ends lost 7 bases and 4 bases respectively, with 17 bases between them. This CDR3 has 15 residues. In germline, CDR1 is LGHNA, CDR2 YNFKEQ. For the CDR3, the DNA is TGTGCCAGCACCCCAAGAAAGGGAAGCGGAAACACCATATATTTT. It specifies CASTPRKGSGNTIYF.